This T cell receptor (beta chain) came from a study of T cells in Graves' hyperthyroidism and ophthalmopathy. TCR beta CDR3 regions were amplified from RNA transcripts. An initial round of RT-PCR targeting the TCR CDR3 relied on the HTBI primer set. TCRdb analysed the multiplex PCR reads with MiXCR anew, one entry per CDR3 protein. The repertoire consists of just under 750,000 distinct CDR3 sequences, with under 45% occurring once and the leading ten covering roughly 30%. CDR1 SQVTM and CDR2 ANQGSEA come from the germline V gene. The CDR3 sequence is 12 residues long. V was trimmed by 6 bases and J by 3 bases, leaving 8 bases between them.

Sequencing was performed on blood. The V call is TRBV29-1, the J call TRBJ2-2; D uncertain. The clonotype originates from a woman between 40 and 50 years old with Graves' hyperthyroidism. The CDR3 spells CSVVDHTGELFF. CDR3 coding DNA: TGCAGCGTCGTAGACCACACCGGGGAGCTGTTTTTT.